The 30 T cell receptor beta chains below all came from one sample that was sequenced in a study of patients and donors after allogeneic stem cell transplantation. Each CDR3 protein gets one entry after TCRdb re-called the RT-PCR reads with MiXCR. This table holds almost 90,000 distinct CDR3 sequences, roughly 5.2% found once. The sequenced sample consisted of blood, either unsorted or a sorted T cell fraction (not recorded which). These receptor sequences come from a human donor who was either an allogeneic HSCT recipient or a stem cell or donor lymphocyte infusion donor (not recorded which). It is not recorded whose cells these are; they may come from a transplant donor.

Ten or more counts support this clonotype. J is TRBJ2-3 and V is TRBV20-1, with 8 nucleotides matching TRBD2. Trimming cost V 4 bases and J 3 bases; bases outside gene matches: 6. CDR3 length equals 14 residues. From germline, CDR1 is DFQATT and CDR2 SNEGSKA (reference sequence). The CDR3 reads CSATSGSGTDTQYF. Written as DNA, the CDR3 is TGCAGTGCTACCAGCGGGAGTGGGACAGATACGCAGTATTTT.

This clonotype was seen repeatedly, ten times or more. The genes are TRBV9 and TRBJ2-1; TRBD2 matches at 9 bases. The V gene's germline CDR1 is SGDLS and CDR2 YYNGEE. V lost 0 bases, J lost 9 bases, and 16 bases stayed unmatched. The CDR3 length is 18 residues. CDR3 DNA: TGTGCCAGCAGCGTAGGGCAGTGGGTAGCGGGAGCCCTCAGTGAGCAGTTCTTC. Amino acids: CASSVGQWVAGALSEQFF.

This clonotype was counted many times. This chain links TRBV29-1 with TRBJ1-2; D is unresolved. This CDR3 contains 12 residues. The germline V gene has CDR1 SQVTM and CDR2 ANQGSEA. Trimming stripped 4 bases from V and 4 bases from J, with 10 bases between. The CDR3 sequence is CSVGAPPYGYTF. CDR3 bases: TGCAGCGTTGGGGCTCCCCCCTATGGCTACACCTTC.

This clonotype was detected many times. The chain carries TRBV5-4 and TRBJ1-2; D is unclear. Germline V gene sequence: CDR1 SGHNT, CDR2 YYREEE (reference sequence). This CDR3 is built from 14 residues. Trimming cost V 0 bases and J 2 bases, with 8 bases left between them. The CDR3 DNA is TGTGCCAGCAGCTTGGAGTTCGCCAACTATGGCTACACCTTC. Encoded protein: CASSLEFANYGYTF. The variable domain in full, completed from reference TRBV5-4 and TRBJ1-2, reads ETGVTQSPTHLIKTRGQQVTLRCSSQSGHNTVSWYQQALGQGPQFIFQYYREEENGRGNFPPRFSGLQFPNYSSELNVNALELDDSALYLCASSLEFANYGYTFGSGTRLTVV.

The chain joins TRBV19 to TRBJ2-1; 7 positions agree with TRBD2. In germline, CDR1 is LNHDA, CDR2 SQIVND (reference sequence). V was pared by 4 bases and J by 1 base, with 7 bases of the junction left unmatched. This CDR3 spans 16 amino acids. The DNA for the CDR3 is TGTGCCAGTAGTAGGAGCGGGGTAAGATCCTACAATGAGCAGTTCTTC. The encoded protein is CASSRSGVRSYNEQFF.

This clonotype was counted between two and nine times. The chain links TRBV5-6 to TRBJ1-3; D is uncertain. V was shortened by 0 bases and J by 2 bases, with 12 bases between the two germline ends. Germline V gene data show CDR1 as SGHDT and CDR2 as YYEEEE. The CDR3 is 16 amino acids. This CDR3 is CASSLGRKMPGNTIYF. In nucleotides, the CDR3 is TGTGCCAGCAGCTTGGGTAGGAAGATGCCTGGAAACACCATATATTTT. Based on the CDR3 plus reference TRBV5-6 and TRBJ1-3, the full variable domain is DAGVTQSPTHLIKTRGQQVTLRCSPKSGHDTVSWYQQALGQGPQFIFQYYEEEERQRGNFPDRFSGHQFPNYSSELNVNALLLGDSALYLCASSLGRKMPGNTIYFGEGSWLTVV.

This clonotype came up many times. The rearrangement links TRBV3-1 to TRBJ1-2; 9 nucleotides line up with TRBD1. The CDR3 contains 16 residues. Germline CDR1 LGHDT, CDR2 YNNKEL (reference sequence). J was trimmed by 7 bases and V by 4 bases; bases with no gene match: 13. CDR3 loop: CASSPRTGARDSGYTF. CDR3 nucleotides: TGTGCCAGCAGCCCCCGGACAGGGGCGAGGGATTCTGGCTACACCTTC.

Many counts were recorded for this clonotype. The rearrangement uses TRBV20-1 and TRBJ1-5; no firm D call. The V and J ends lost 4 bases and 4 bases respectively, with 14 bases between them. This CDR3 has 14 residues. Germline V gives CDR1 DFQATT, CDR2 SNEGSKA (reference sequence). The CDR3 DNA is TGCAGTGCTACAAGCCCCGGGCCAAATCAGCCCCAGCATTTT. Residues: CSATSPGPNQPQHF.

This clonotype was observed many times. The chain employs TRBV5-1 and TRBJ2-3; D gene unclear. The V gene lost 2 bases and the J gene lost 0 bases, with 7 bases spanning the gap. CDR1 is SGHRS and CDR2 is YFSETQ in the germline V gene. The CDR3 sequence is 14 residues long. DNA of the CDR3: TGCGCCAGCAGCTTCTTAGCTAGCACAGATACGCAGTATTTT. Encoded protein: CASSFLASTDTQYF.

The V and J genes are TRBV2 and TRBJ1-4, with D unclear. This CDR3 contains 11 residues. The germline V and J ends were trimmed by 6 bases and 7 bases, with 6 bases remaining between them. Germline V gene data show CDR1 as SNHLY and CDR2 as FYNNEI. Here the CDR3 reads CASRLSEKLFF. The DNA for the CDR3 is TGTGCCAGCAGATTAAGTGAAAAACTGTTTTTT.

This clonotype was counted a few times. V and J are TRBV7-9 and TRBJ1-2; D ambiguous. The germline V gene has CDR1 SEHNR and CDR2 FQNEAQ (reference sequence). The CDR3 has 13 residues. Trimming cost V 4 bases and J 8 bases, with 14 bases left between them. In DNA form, the CDR3 reads TGTGCCAGCAGCTCAGATGGGTGGCGCGGCTACACCTTC. It yields the protein CASSSDGWRGYTF.

The chain joins TRBV20-1 to TRBJ1-5; 8 bases are shared with TRBD1. In germline, CDR1 is DFQATT, CDR2 SNEGSKA (reference sequence). CDR3 length equals 12 residues. As DNA, the CDR3 is TGCTCTTCAGGGGGCGTGGGTCAGCCCCAGCATTTT. Its protein is CSSGGVGQPQHF.

The chain joins TRBV15 to TRBJ1-2, with D unclear. Germline V gives CDR1 LNHNV, CDR2 YYDKDF (reference sequence). The CDR3 is 14 amino acids. Between the trimmed V and J ends, which lost 0 bases and 7 bases, there was a span of 12 bases. CDR3 region: CATSRETRTGGYTF. CDR3 nucleotides: TGTGCCACCAGCAGAGAAACGAGGACGGGTGGCTACACCTTC.

In its sample, this clonotype was seen many times. Here the CDR3 DNA reads TGTGCCAGTACCCGGGGGGGCTCTGGAAACACCATATATTTT. It translates to CASTRGGSGNTIYF. The gene calls are TRBV19 and TRBJ1-3; a weak D match, TRBD1 (5 bases). CDR3 length equals 14 residues. V lost 7 bases and J 0 bases, leaving 10 bases between the germline ends. Germline-derived CDR1 and CDR2 are LNHDA and SQIVND (reference sequence).

This clonotype occurred many times. The V and J genes are TRBV2 and TRBJ1-5; D remains ambiguous. CDR1 and CDR2 (germline): SNHLY, FYNNEI. This CDR3 contains 13 residues. V lost 4 bases to trimming and J lost 4 bases, with 8 bases between them. This CDR3 reads CASSVSANQPQHF. For the CDR3, the DNA is TGTGCCAGCAGTGTTTCAGCTAATCAGCCCCAGCATTTT.

This clonotype came up many times. At one end, the junction sequence differs from germline, possibly due to a read error. This chain uses TRBV15 with TRBJ1-1, with 9 bases lining up with TRBD1. Germline V gives CDR1 LNHNV, CDR2 YYDKDF (reference sequence). The CDR3 consists of 14 residues. This CDR3 reads CATSGDRGSTEAFF. The CDR3 DNA reads as TGTGCCACCAGCGGAGACAGGGGGTCCACTGAAGCTTTCTTT.

This clonotype was seen at least ten times. The chain recombines TRBV7-2 with TRBJ1-4, with D possibly being TRBD1 (5 bases). The CDR3 runs 14 residues. Germline CDR1 is SGHTA and CDR2 is FQGNSA. V shed 5 bases and J shed 3 bases, with 10 bases lying between them. The CDR3 is CASSQGGSNEKLFF. The CDR3 DNA sequence: TGTGCCAGCAGCCAGGGAGGGTCTAATGAAAAACTGTTTTTT.

The sample holds many counts of this clonotype. The chain joins TRBV3-1 to TRBJ1-1; 9 bases map to TRBD1. CDR1 and CDR2 (germline): LGHDT, YNNKEL (reference sequence). The CDR3 totals 14 residues. The trim removed 6 bases at V and 4 bases at J, leaving 6 bases unmatched. CDR3: CASSLGTGPTEAFF. CDR3 nucleotide sequence: TGTGCCAGCAGTCTCGGGACAGGGCCCACTGAAGCTTTCTTT.

This clonotype was seen ten or more times. The rearrangement uses TRBV29-1 and TRBJ2-6; D possibly uses TRBD1 or TRBD2 (7 bases each). In germline, CDR1 is SQVTM, CDR2 ANQGSEA. The V and J ends lost 4 bases and 2 bases respectively, with 15 bases between them. The CDR3 has 16 amino acids. In DNA, the CDR3 is TGCAGCGTTGGGAGGGAGGGGGCTACTGGGGCCAACGTCCTGACTTTC. Translation: CSVGREGATGANVLTF. Based on the CDR3 plus reference TRBV29-1 and TRBJ2-6, the full variable domain is SAVISQKPSRDICQRGTSLTIQCQVDSQVTMMFWYRQQPGQSLTLIATANQGSEATYESGFVIDKFPISRPNLTFSTLTVSNMSPEDSSIYLCSVGREGATGANVLTFGAGSRLTVL.

This clonotype was recorded a few times. The genes are TRBV7-9 and TRBJ1-6, with 7 bases aligning to TRBD1. The CDR3 runs 13 residues. J was trimmed by 12 bases and V by 5 bases; bases with no gene match: 7. CDR1 is SEHNR and CDR2 is FQNEAQ in the germline V gene (reference sequence). CDR3 DNA: TGTGCCAGCAGCAGACAGGGTTTGCGACCCCTCCACTTT. Protein product: CASSRQGLRPLHF. Complete variable domain (other parts from reference TRBV7-9 and TRBJ1-6): DTGVSQNPRHKITKRGQNVTFRCDPISEHNRLYWYRQTLGQGPEFLTYFQNEAQLEKSRLLSDRFSAERPKGSFSTLEIQRTEQGDSAMYLCASSRQGLRPLHFGNGTRLTVT.

This clonotype was detected many times. V gene TRBV6-5 combines with J gene TRBJ2-5; no definite D call. Trimming left V 3 bases short and J 2 bases short, with 10 bases between. Germline V gene data show CDR1 as MNHEY and CDR2 as SVGAGI. The CDR3 extends over 14 amino acids. CDR3 in DNA: TGTGCCAGCAGTTATATTACCCTTCAAGAGACCCAGTACTTC. Encoded protein: CASSYITLQETQYF.

This clonotype was detected ten times or more. V gene TRBV7-2 combines with J gene TRBJ2-1; 7 bases are a match to TRBD2. This CDR3 contains 15 residues. Looked up from germline, CDR1 is SGHTA and CDR2 is FQGNSA. V shed 2 bases and J 7 bases; nucleotides not matched to a gene: 8. The chain's CDR3 is CASSLLWEGGNEQFF. CDR3 DNA: TGTGCCAGCAGCTTATTGTGGGAGGGTGGGAATGAGCAGTTCTTC.

Ten or more counts support this clonotype. V usage is TRBV14 and J usage is TRBJ2-3; TRBD1 might be the D (6 bases). Germline V CDR1 and CDR2: SGHDN, FVKESK. CDR3 length equals 16 residues. V lost 4 bases, J lost 1 base, and 15 bases lay in between. CDR3 sequence reads: CASSPAGGFRTDTQYF. The CDR3 coding sequence is TGTGCCAGCAGCCCCGCTGGGGGCTTTCGCACAGATACGCAGTATTTT.

Many counts were recorded for this clonotype. The chain combines TRBV12-3 or TRBV12-4 with TRBJ2-2, with D possibly matching TRBD1 (5 bases). The CDR3 is 13 residues long. V gave up 6 bases and J gave up 6 bases, with 11 bases separating them. In DNA form, the CDR3 reads TGTGCCAGCAGCCAGGGTGGGTCCGGGGAGCTGTTTTTT. This translates into CASSQGGSGELFF.

This clonotype was observed many times. CDR3: CACGPGELFF. The CDR3 region has the DNA TGTGCCTGTGGACCCGGGGAGCTGTTTTTT. V gene TRBV30 combines with J gene TRBJ2-2, with D uncertain. The CDR3 loop spans 10 amino acids. Germline lookup yields CDR1 GTSNPN and CDR2 SVGIG (reference sequence). The V gene lost 6 bases and the J gene lost 6 bases, with 5 bases spanning the gap. The full variable domain, its missing parts supplied by reference TRBV30 and TRBJ2-2, is SQTIHQWPATLVQPVGSPLSLECTVEGTSNPNLYWYRQAAGRGLQLLFYSVGIGQISSEVPQNLSASRPQDRQFILSSKKLLLSDSGFYLCACGPGELFFGEGSRLTVL.

The CDR3 DNA reads TGTGCCAGCATCCAACCCTCGTACAGGGGAAACATTCAGTACTTC. This encodes CASIQPSYRGNIQYF. This chain joins TRBV6-1 and TRBJ2-4, with 7 positions matching TRBD1. With 7 bases clipped from V and 6 bases from J, the junction kept 12 bases outside the gene matches. Germline CDR1 is MNHNS and CDR2 is SASEGT. The CDR3 is made up of 15 amino acids.

This clonotype has at least ten counts. The V and J genes are TRBV7-9 and TRBJ1-3, with no clear D. The CDR3 sequence is 16 residues long. Trimming left V 5 bases short and J 4 bases short, with 18 bases between. Germline CDR1 is SEHNR and CDR2 is FQNEAQ (reference sequence). The DNA of the CDR3 is TGTGCCAGCAGCCTCCCCCGACGGACGCCAGGAAACACCATATATTTT. Translated, it gives CASSLPRRTPGNTIYF.

This clonotype appeared once. A much larger clonotype is one base distant, so this may be a read error. The chain employs TRBV28 and TRBJ2-1; D is unclear. The end of the DNA aligns better with TRBJ2-7, so the J call may be wrong. CDR1 and CDR2 (germline): MDHEN, SYDVKM. The CDR3 runs to 10 residues. The CDR3 nucleotides read TGTGCCAGCAGTTCCGATGAGCAGTACTTC. It encodes CASSSDEQYF.

This clonotype showed up many times. The CDR3 region is CAISGTGDTGELFF. The CDR3 coding sequence is TGTGCCATCTCCGGGACAGGGGACACCGGGGAGCTGTTTTTT. The chain couples TRBV10-3 to TRBJ2-2; 10 positions match TRBD1. Germline CDR1 reads ENHRY; CDR2 reads SYGVKD. This CDR3 has 14 amino acids. Trimming at V came to 8 bases and at J to 3 bases, leaving 3 bases not matched to a gene.

This clonotype was seen many times. The CDR3 nucleotides read TGTGCCAGCAGACAGGGGACTAATGAAAAACTGTTTTTT. Encoded protein: CASRQGTNEKLFF. The chain is built from TRBV27 and TRBJ1-4, with TRBD1 matching over 7 bases. This CDR3 region has 13 residues. Unmatched junction bases numbered 0, after V lost 6 bases and J lost 2 bases. Germline V lookup: CDR1 MNHEY, CDR2 SMNVEV (reference sequence).